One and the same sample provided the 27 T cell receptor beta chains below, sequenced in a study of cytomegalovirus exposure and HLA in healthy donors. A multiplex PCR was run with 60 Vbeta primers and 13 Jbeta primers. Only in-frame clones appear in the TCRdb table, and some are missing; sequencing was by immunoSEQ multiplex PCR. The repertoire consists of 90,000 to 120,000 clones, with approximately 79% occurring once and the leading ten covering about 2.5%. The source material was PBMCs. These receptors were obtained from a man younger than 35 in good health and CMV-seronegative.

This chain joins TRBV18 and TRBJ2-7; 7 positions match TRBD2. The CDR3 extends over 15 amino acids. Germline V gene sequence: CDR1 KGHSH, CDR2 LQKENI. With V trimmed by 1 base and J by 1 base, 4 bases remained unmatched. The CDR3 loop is CASSPLRGGSYEQYF. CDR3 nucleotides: TGTGCCAGCTCACCACTTCGGGGAGGGTCCTACGAGCAGTACTTC.

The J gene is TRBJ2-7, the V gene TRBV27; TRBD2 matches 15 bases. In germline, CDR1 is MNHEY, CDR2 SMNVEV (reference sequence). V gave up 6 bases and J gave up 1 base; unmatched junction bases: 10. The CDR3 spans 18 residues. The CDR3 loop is CASSPGLAGGPGSYEQYF. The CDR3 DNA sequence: TGTGCCAGCAGCCCGGGACTAGCGGGGGGTCCCGGGTCCTACGAGCAGTACTTC.

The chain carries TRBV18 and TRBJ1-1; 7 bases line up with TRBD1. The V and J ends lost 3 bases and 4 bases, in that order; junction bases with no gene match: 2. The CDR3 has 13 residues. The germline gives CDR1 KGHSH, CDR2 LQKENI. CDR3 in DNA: TGTGCCAGCTCACCGGCAGGGGGCACTGAAGCTTTCTTT. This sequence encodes CASSPAGGTEAFF.

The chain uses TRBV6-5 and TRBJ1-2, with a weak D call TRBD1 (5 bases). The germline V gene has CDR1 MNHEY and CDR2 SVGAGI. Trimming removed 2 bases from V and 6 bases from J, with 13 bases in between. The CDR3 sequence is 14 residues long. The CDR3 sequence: CASSYARDHDGYTF. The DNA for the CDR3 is TGTGCCAGCAGTTACGCCAGGGATCACGATGGCTACACCTTC.

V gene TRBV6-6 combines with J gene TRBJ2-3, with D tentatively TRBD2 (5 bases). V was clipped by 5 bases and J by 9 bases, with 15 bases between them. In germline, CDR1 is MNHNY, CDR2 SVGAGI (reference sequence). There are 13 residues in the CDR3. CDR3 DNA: TGTGCCAGCAGTCGACAAGACTATAACACGCAGTATTTT. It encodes CASSRQDYNTQYF.

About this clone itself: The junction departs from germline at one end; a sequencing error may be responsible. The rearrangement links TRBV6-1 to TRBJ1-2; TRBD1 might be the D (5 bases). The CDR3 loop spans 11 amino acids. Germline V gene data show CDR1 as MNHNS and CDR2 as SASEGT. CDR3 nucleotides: TGTGCCAGCAGTCCGCAGACGGAAGGGGCATTC. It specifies CASSPQTEGAF.

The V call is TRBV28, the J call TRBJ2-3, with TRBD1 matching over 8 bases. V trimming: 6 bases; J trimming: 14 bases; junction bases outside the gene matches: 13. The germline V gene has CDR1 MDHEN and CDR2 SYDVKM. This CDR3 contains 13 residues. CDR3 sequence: CASRPQGAGGVYF. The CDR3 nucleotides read TGTGCCAGCAGACCCCAGGGGGCAGGGGGTGTGTATTTT.

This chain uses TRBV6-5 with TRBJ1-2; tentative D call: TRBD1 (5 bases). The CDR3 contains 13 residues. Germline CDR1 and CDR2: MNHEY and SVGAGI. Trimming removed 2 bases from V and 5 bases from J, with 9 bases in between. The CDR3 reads CASSYGGDYGYTF. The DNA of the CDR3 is TGTGCCAGCAGTTACGGGGGGGATTATGGCTACACCTTC.

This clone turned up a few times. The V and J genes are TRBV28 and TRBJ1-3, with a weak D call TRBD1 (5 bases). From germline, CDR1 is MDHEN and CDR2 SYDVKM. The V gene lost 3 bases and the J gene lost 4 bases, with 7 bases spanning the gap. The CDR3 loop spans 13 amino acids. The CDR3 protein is CASSLTAGNTIYF. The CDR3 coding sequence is TGTGCCAGCAGTTTGACAGCGGGAAACACCATATATTTT. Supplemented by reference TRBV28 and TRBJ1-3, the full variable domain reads DVKVTQSSRYLVKRTGEKVFLECVQDMDHENMFWYRQDPGLGLRLIYFSYDVKMKEKGDIPEGYSVSREKKERFSLILESASTNQTSMYLCASSLTAGNTIYFGEGSWLTVV.

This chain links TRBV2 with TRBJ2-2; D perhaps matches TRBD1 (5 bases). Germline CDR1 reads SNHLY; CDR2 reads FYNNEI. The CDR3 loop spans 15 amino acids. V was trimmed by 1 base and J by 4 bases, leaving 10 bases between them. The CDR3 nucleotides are TGTGCCAGCAGTGAAGTCAGGGTTGGCACCGGGGAGCTGTTTTTT. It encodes CASSEVRVGTGELFF.

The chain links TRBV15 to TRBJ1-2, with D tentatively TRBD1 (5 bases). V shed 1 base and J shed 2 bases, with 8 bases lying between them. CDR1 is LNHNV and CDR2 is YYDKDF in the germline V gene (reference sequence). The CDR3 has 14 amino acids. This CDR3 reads CATSRVDSNYGYTF. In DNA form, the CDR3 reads TGTGCCACCAGCAGAGTAGACAGCAACTATGGCTACACCTTC.

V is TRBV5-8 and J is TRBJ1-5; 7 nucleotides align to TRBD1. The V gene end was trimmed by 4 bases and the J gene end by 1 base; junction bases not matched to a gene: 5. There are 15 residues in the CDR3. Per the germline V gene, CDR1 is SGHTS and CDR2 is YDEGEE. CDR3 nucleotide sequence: TGTGCCAGCAGCCAAGGGACAGTGAGCAATCAGCCCCAGCATTTT. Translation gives CASSQGTVSNQPQHF.

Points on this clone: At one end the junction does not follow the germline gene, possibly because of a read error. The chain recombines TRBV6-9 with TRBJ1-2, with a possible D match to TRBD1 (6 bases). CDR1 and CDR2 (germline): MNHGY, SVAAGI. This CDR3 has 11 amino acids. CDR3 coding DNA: TGTGCCAGCACCAATCAGGGACAAGGGGCCTTC. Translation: CASTNQGQGAF.

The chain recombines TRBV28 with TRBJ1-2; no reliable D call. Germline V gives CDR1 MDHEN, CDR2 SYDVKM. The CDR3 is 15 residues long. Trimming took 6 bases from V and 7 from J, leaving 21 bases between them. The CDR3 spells CASRARDPFIPGYTF. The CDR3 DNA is TGTGCCAGCAGGGCCCGGGATCCATTCATCCCTGGCTACACCTTC.

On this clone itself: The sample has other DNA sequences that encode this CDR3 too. The CDR3 here is CASTGTGSYYGYTF. CDR3 DNA sequence: TGTGCCAGCACCGGAACAGGGAGTTACTATGGCTACACCTTC. The chain carries TRBV7-9 and TRBJ1-2, with D perhaps TRBD1 (6 bases). From germline, CDR1 is SEHNR and CDR2 FQNEAQ (reference sequence). Trimming removed 7 bases from V and 3 bases from J, with 15 bases in between. The CDR3 is made up of 14 amino acids.

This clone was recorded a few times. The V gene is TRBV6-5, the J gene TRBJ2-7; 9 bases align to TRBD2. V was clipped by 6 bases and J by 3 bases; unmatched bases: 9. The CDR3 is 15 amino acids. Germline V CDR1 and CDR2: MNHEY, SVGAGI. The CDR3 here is CASRGGLARHYEQYF. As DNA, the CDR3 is TGTGCCAGCAGGGGAGGACTAGCGCGGCACTACGAGCAGTACTTC.

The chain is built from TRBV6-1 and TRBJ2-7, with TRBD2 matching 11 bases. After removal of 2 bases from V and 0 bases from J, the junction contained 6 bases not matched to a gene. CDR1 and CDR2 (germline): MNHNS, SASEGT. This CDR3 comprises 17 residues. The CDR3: CASSELLAGASSYEQYF. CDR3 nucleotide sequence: TGTGCCAGCAGTGAATTACTAGCGGGAGCCAGCTCCTACGAGCAGTACTTC.

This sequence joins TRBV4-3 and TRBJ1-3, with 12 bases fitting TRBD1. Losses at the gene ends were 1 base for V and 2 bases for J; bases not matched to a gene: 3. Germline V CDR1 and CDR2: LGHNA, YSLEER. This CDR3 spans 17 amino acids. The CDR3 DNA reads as TGCGCCAGCAGCCAAGGGGGACAGGGGGCCACTGGAAACACCATATATTTT. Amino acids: CASSQGGQGATGNTIYF.

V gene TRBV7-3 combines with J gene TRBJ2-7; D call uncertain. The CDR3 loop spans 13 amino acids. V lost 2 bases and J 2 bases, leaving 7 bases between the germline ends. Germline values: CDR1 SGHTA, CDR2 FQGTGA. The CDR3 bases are TGTGCCAGCAGCTTAGAGCCCACCTACGAGCAGTACTTC. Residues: CASSLEPTYEQYF.

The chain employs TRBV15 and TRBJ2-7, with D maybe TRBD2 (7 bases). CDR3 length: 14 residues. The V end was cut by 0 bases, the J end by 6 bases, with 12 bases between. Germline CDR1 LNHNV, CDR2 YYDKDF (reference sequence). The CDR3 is CATSRDRGAGEQYF. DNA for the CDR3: TGTGCCACCAGCAGAGATCGGGGGGCGGGCGAGCAGTACTTC.

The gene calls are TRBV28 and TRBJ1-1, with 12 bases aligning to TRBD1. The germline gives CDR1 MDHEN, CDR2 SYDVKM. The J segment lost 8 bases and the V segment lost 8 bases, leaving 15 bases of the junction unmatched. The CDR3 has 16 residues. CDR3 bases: TGTGCCAGCTGCCCCCTCGGGGGACAGGGGGCGCGAGAAGCTTTCTTT. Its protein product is CASCPLGGQGAREAFF.

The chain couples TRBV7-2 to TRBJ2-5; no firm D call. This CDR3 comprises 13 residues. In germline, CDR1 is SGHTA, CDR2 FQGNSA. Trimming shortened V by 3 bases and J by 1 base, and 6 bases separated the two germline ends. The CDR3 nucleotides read TGTGCCAGCAGCTTGACTCTCCAAGAGACCCAGTACTTC. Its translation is CASSLTLQETQYF.

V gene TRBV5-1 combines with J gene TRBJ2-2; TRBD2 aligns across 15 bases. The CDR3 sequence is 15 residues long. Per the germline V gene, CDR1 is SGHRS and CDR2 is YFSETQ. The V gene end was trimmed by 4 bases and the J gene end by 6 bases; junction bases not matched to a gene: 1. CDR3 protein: CASSGLAGGPGELFF. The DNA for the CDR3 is TGCGCCAGCAGCGGACTAGCGGGGGGGCCCGGGGAGCTGTTTTTT.

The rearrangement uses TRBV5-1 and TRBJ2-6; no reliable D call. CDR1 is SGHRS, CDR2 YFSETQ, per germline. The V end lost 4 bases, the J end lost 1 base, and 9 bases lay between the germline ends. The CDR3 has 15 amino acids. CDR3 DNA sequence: TGCGCCAGCAGCCCTGACACTTCTGGGGCCAACGTCCTGACTTTC. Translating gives CASSPDTSGANVLTF.

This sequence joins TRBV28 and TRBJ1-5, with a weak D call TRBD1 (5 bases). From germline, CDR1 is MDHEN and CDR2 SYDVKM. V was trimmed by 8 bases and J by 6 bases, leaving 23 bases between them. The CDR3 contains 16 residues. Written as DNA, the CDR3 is TGTGCCAGCCGACCGGGGGACCCCGGATGGCGTCAGCCCCAGCATTTT. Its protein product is CASRPGDPGWRQPQHF.

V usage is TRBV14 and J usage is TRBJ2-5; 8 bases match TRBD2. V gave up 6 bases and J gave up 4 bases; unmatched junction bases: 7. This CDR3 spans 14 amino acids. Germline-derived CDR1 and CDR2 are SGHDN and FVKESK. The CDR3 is CASSRGGRSETQYF. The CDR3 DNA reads TGTGCCAGCAGTCGCGGGGGGCGTTCAGAGACCCAGTACTTC. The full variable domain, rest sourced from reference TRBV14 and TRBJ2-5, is EAGVTQFPSHSVIEKGQTVTLRCDPISGHDNLYWYRRVMGKEIKFLLHFVKESKQDESGMPNNRFLAERTGGTYSTLKVQPAELEDSGVYFCASSRGGRSETQYFGPGTRLLVL.

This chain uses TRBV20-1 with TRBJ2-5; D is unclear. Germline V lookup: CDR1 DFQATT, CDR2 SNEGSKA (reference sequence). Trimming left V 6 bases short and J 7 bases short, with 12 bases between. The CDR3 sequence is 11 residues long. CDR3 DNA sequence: TGCAGTGCCGCCTTCGGGTTGACCCAGTACTTC. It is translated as CSAAFGLTQYF.